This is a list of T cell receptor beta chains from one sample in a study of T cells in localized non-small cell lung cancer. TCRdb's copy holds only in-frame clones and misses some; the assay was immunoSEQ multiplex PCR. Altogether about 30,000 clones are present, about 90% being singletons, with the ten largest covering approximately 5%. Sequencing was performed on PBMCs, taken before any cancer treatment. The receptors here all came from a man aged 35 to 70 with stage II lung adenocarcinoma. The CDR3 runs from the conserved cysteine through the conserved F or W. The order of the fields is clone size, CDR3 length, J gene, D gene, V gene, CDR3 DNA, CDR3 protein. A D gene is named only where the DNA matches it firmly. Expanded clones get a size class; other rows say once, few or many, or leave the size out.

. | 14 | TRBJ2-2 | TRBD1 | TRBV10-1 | TGCGCCAGCGGGGGACAGGGGAACACCGGGGAGCTGTTTTTT | CASGGQGNTGELFF
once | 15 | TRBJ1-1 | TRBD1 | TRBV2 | TGTGCCAGCAGGGAACAGACAGGGTGGGACACTGAAGCTTTCTTT | CASREQTGWDTEAFF
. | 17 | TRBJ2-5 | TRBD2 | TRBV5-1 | TGCGCCAGCAGCTTGGCCTTAGCGGGAGGCCCTCAAGAGACCCAGTACTTC | CASSLALAGGPQETQYF
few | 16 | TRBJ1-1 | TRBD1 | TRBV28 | TGTGCCAGCAGTTTGGGAGCAGGGGGCAAGTTGACTGAAGCTTTCTTT | CASSLGAGGKLTEAFF
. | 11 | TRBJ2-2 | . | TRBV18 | TGTGCCAGCTCCGACACCGGGGAGCTGTTTTTT | CASSDTGELFF
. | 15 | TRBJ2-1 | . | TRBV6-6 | TGTGCCAGCTCCCCCAGAGGTTCGCCGGGCAATGAGCAGTTCTTC | CASSPRGSPGNEQFF
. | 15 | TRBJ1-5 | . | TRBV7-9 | TGTGCCAGCAGCGGGGATGGGGGGTCCAATCAGCCCCAGCATTTT | CASSGDGGSNQPQHF
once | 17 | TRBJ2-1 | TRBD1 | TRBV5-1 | TGCGCCAGCATTCCCGACAGGGGACAGAGCTCCTACAATGAGCAGTTCTTC | CASIPDRGQSSYNEQFF
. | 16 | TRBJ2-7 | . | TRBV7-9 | TGTGCCAGCAGCGCTGGAGAAGGAGGGATGGGAAACGAGCAGTACTTC | CASSAGEGGMGNEQYF
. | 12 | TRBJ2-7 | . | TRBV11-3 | TGTGCCAGCAGCCTCGAGGGAGGCGAGCAGTACTTC | CASSLEGGEQYF
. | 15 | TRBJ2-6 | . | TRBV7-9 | TGTGCCAGCAGCTATGCGGGAATTGGGGCCAACGTCCTGACTTTC | CASSYAGIGANVLTF
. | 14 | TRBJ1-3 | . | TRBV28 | TGTGCCAGCAGACCAACTAGCTCTGGAAACACCATATATTTT | CASRPTSSGNTIYF
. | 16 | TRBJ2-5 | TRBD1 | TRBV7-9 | TGTGCCAGCAGCTTAGTAGGGACAGGGTCGAGAGAGACCCAGTACTTC | CASSLVGTGSRETQYF
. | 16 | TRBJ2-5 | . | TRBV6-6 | TGTGCCAGCAGTTACTCAACTAGGCGGGACCAAGAGACCCAGTACTTC | CASSYSTRRDQETQYF
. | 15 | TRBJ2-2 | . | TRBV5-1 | TGCGCCAGCAGCCTTGGGGGGAGCGACACCGGGGAGCTGTTTTTT | CASSLGGSDTGELFF
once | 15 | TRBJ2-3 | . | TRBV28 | TGTGCCAGCAGTCTCGTAGGGGGGATAACAGATACGCAGTATTTT | CASSLVGGITDTQYF
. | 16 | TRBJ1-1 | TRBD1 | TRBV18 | TGTGCCAGCTCACCACGCGACAGGGCCATGAACACTGAAGCTTTCTTT | CASSPRDRAMNTEAFF
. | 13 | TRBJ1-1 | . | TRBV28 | TGTGCCAGCAGAAGGGGGTTGAACACTGAAGCTTTCTTT | CASRRGLNTEAFF
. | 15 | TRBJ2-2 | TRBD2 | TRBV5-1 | TGCGCCAGCAGCAAACTAGCGGGAGACACCGGGGAGCTGTTTTTT | CASSKLAGDTGELFF
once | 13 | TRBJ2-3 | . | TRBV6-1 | TGTGCCAGCAGTATACAGCCCAATATGGCGCAGTATTTT | CASSIQPNMAQYF
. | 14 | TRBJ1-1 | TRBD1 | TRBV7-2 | TGTGCCAGCAGCGCAGCCGGGACAGGGACGTTGGCTTTCTTT | CASSAAGTGTLAFF
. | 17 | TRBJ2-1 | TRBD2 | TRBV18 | TGTGCCAGCTCACCACTCCCTAGCGGTAGCTCCTACAATGAGCAGTTCTTC | CASSPLPSGSSYNEQFF
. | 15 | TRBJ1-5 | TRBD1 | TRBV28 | TGTGCCAGCAGCTTCAGACAGGGGGAGGATCAGCCCCAGCATTTT | CASSFRQGEDQPQHF
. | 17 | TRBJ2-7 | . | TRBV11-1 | TGTGCCAGCAGCTTGACCGCGACCTGGACCCAGCCGGGCGAGCAGTACTTC | CASSLTATWTQPGEQYF
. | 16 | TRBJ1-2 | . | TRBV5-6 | TGTGCCAGCAGCTTGGGGGGCCTAGGGCCTAACTATGGCTACACCTTC | CASSLGGLGPNYGYTF
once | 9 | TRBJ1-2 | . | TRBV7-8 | TGTGCCAGCAGCCCACCGGCCTCCTTC | CASSPPASF
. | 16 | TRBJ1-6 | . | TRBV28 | TGTGCCAGCAGTTCCCTCGCGGGACCCGGATTTTCACCCCTCCACTTT | CASSSLAGPGFSPLHF
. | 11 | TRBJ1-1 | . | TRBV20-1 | TGCAGTGCTAGACTCTGGACTGAAGCTTTCTTT | CSARLWTEAFF
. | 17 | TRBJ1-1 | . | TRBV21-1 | TGTGCCAGCAGCAACCACCCAAGGGGGGGAATGAACACTGAAGCTTTCTTT | CASSNHPRGGMNTEAFF
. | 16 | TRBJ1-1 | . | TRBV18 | TGTGCCAGCTCACCCCCGGTGGGAGGTCAGGCGGCTGAAGCTTTCTTT | CASSPPVGGQAAEAFF
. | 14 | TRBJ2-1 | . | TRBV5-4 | TGTGCCAGCAGCGGGGGAGGGGGCTGGAATGAGCAGTTCTTC | CASSGGGGWNEQFF
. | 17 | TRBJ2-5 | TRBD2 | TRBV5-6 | TGTGCCAGCAGCTTGTCCCTAGCGGGGGTATACCAAGAGACCCAGTACTTC | CASSLSLAGVYQETQYF
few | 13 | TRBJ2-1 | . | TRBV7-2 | TGTGCCAGCAGGTCCCCCTCGGATCGGGAGCAGTTCTTC | CASRSPSDREQFF
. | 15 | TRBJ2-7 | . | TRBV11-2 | TGTGCCAGCAGCTTATCTGATGGGGAGCCCTACGAGCAGTACTTC | CASSLSDGEPYEQYF
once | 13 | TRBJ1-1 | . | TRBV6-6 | TGTGCCAGCAGCCTACAGGGTGGGACTGAAGCTTTCTTT | CASSLQGGTEAFF
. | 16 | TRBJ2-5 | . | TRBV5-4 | TGTGCCAGCAGCTTGGGGTTCGGGGGAGTGGGGGAGACCCAGTACTTC | CASSLGFGGVGETQYF
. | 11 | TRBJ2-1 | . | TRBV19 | TGTGCCAGTAGAGCGGGTAATGAGCAGTTCTTC | CASRAGNEQFF
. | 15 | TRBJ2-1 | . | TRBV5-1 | TGCGCCAGCAGCTTGGTAGGGGGATCCTACAATGAGCAGTTCTTC | CASSLVGGSYNEQFF
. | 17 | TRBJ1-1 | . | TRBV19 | TGTGCCAGTAGTCCGATACCGCAATTCAGGGAGAACACTGAAGCTTTCTTT | CASSPIPQFRENTEAFF
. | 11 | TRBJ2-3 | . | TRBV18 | TGTGCCAGCGCTAGCACAGATACGCAGTATTTT | CASASTDTQYF
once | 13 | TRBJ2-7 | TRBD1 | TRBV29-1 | TGCAGCGTGGGGACAGGGGGCTCCTACGAGCAGTACTTC | CSVGTGGSYEQYF
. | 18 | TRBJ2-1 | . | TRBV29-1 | TGCAGCGTCTCCCGGCGGCAGGGCTGGTTGAGCTCCTACAATGAGCAGTTCTTC | CSVSRRQGWLSSYNEQFF
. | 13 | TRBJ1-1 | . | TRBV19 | TGTGCCAGTAGTATTGAAGGCACGGGAAAAGCTTTCTTT | CASSIEGTGKAFF